The 7 T cell receptor beta chains given below trace back to one sample, sequenced in a study. Cells sorted as Tregs were CD4+, CD25+ and CD127-/low. TCRdb itself ran the 5' RACE reads through MiXCR, one entry per CDR3 protein. The sample shows about 10,000 distinct CDR3 sequences, approximately 14% of them seen only once. The sequenced sample consisted of Tregs sorted from blood. The receptors were sampled from a female donor with breast cancer.

Concerning this clonotype: A much larger clone differs by one base, so this may be a read error. The chain couples TRBV9 to TRBJ2-5; D perhaps matches TRBD1 (6 bases). Germline assignment: CDR1 SGDLS and CDR2 YYNGEE. Trimming removed 3 bases from V and 4 bases from J, with 19 bases in between. This CDR3 is 16 amino acids long. This CDR3 reads CASSGAVGARGETQYF. The CDR3 DNA sequence: TGTGCCAGCAGCGGAGCGGTGGGGGCTCGGGGAGAGACCCAGTACTTC. The variable domain in full, completed from reference TRBV9 and TRBJ2-5, reads DSGVTQTPKHLITATGQRVTLRCSPRSGDLSVYWYQQSLDQGLQFLIQYYNGEERAKGNILERFSAQQFPDLHSELNLSSLELGDSALYFCASSGAVGARGETQYFGPGTRLLVL.

This clonotype is labeled medium-sized (0.01 to 0.1%). The genes are TRBV7-9 and TRBJ2-7; D uncertain. The CDR3 is 14 amino acids. Germline CDR1 and CDR2: SEHNR and FQNEAQ (reference sequence). V shed 1 base and J shed 2 bases, with 9 bases lying between them. Here the CDR3 DNA reads TGTGCCAGCAGCTTAGTTCTAGGGACCTACGAGCAGTACTTC. This gives the protein CASSLVLGTYEQYF.

This clonotype was detected only a few times. A read error may explain this, as a much larger clone is one base away. This sequence joins TRBV7-9 and TRBJ1-1, with unresolved D. V lost 1 base and J lost 0, with 3 bases in between. Germline V gives CDR1 SEHNR, CDR2 FQNEAQ (reference sequence). The CDR3 is made up of 13 amino acids. CDR3 in DNA: TGTGCCAGCAGCTTAGACTTGAACACTGAAGCTTTCTTT. It specifies CASSLDLNTEAFF.

Of note for this clonotype: A much larger clonotype is one base distant, so this may be a read error. The chain has TRBV11-2 and TRBJ2-1, with D unresolved. In germline, CDR1 is SGHAT, CDR2 FQNNGV. There are 13 residues in the CDR3. Trimming stripped 0 bases from V and 7 bases from J, with 7 bases between. CDR3 coding DNA: TGTGCCAGCAGCTTAGATGCGGCTAATGAGCAGTTCTTC. Amino acid sequence: CASSLDAANEQFF.

This chain uses TRBV6-5 with TRBJ1-1; 8 positions agree with TRBD1. The ends lost 5 bases at V and 11 bases at J; junction bases unmatched: 7. The CDR3 is made up of 12 amino acids. CDR1 is MNHEY and CDR2 is SVGAGI in the germline V gene. In nucleotides, the CDR3 is TGTGCCAGCAGTAAGGACAGGGTAAAGGCTTTCTTT. It yields the protein CASSKDRVKAFF.

A few counts support this clonotype. V usage is TRBV20-1 and J usage is TRBJ2-5, with TRBD2 matching over 12 bases. Germline-derived CDR1 and CDR2 are DFQATT and SNEGSKA (reference sequence). The CDR3 runs 15 residues. The V segment lost 5 bases and the J segment 2 bases; nucleotides outside the gene matches: 6. The CDR3 DNA reads as TGCAGTGCTTCCGGACTAGCGGGAACACAAGAGACCCAGTACTTC. Protein product: CSASGLAGTQETQYF.

This clonotype appeared a few times. The chain joins TRBV28 to TRBJ2-7; 13 bases match TRBD2. The CDR3 is made up of 17 amino acids. The trim removed 6 bases at V and 0 bases at J, leaving 8 bases unmatched. Germline CDR1 MDHEN, CDR2 SYDVKM. CDR3 in DNA: TGTGCCAGCAGCTGCAGACTAGCGGGAGGCTGCTCCTACGAGCAGTACTTC. It yields the protein CASSCRLAGGCSYEQYF.